This is a list of T cell receptor beta chains from one sample in a study of blood T cell repertoires in COVID-19. Clones were sequenced by immunoSEQ multiplex PCR, and TCRdb holds only the in-frame ones, with some missing. The sample has approximately 93,000 clones, roughly 89% seen once; the top ten hold 25% to 30%. The sequencing input was peripheral blood. These receptor sequences come from a man aged 50 or older with active or convalescent COVID-19. Both conserved end residues are part of each CDR3. The D gene is left open where the match is weak. Size is omitted from some rows. Given values are once, few, many or a class for expanded clones.

j_gene: TRBJ2-7
d_gene: .
abundance: once
v_gene: TRBV5-6
len: 15
CDR3nt: TGTGCCAGCAGCTTGTTCGCAGGGATTATCTACGAGCAGTACTTC
CDR3aa: CASSLFAGIIYEQYF

j_gene: TRBJ2-1
d_gene: TRBD2
abundance: .
v_gene: TRBV7-2
len: 16
CDR3nt: TGTGCCAGCAGCTTAGAGGTAGCGGGGGGGCGGGTTGAGCAGTTCTTC
CDR3aa: CASSLEVAGGRVEQFF

j_gene: TRBJ1-1
d_gene: .
abundance: .
v_gene: TRBV3-1/TRBV3-2
len: 14
CDR3nt: TGTGCCAGCAGCCAAGTAGGTTCGGGCACTGAAGCTTTCTTT
CDR3aa: CASSQVGSGTEAFF

j_gene: TRBJ2-7
d_gene: TRBD1
abundance: .
v_gene: TRBV29-1
len: 12
CDR3nt: TGCAGCGTGAGGAGGACAGGGGCCGAGCAGTACTTC
CDR3aa: CSVRRTGAEQYF

j_gene: TRBJ1-2
d_gene: TRBD1
abundance: .
v_gene: TRBV25-1
len: 12
CDR3nt: TGTGCCAGCACCTCGCAGGGGGCCGGCTACACCTTC
CDR3aa: CASTSQGAGYTF

j_gene: TRBJ2-1
d_gene: TRBD2
abundance: .
v_gene: TRBV6-1
len: 18
CDR3nt: TGTGCCAGCAGTGAATTTGGTAGCGGGAGGCCCCCTAGGGATGAGCAGTTCTTC
CDR3aa: CASSEFGSGRPPRDEQFF

j_gene: TRBJ1-1
d_gene: TRBD1
abundance: few
v_gene: TRBV11-2
len: 15
CDR3nt: TGTGCCAGCAGCTTCCGACAGGGTCTGAACACTGAAGCTTTCTTT
CDR3aa: CASSFRQGLNTEAFF

j_gene: TRBJ2-7
d_gene: TRBD2
abundance: few
v_gene: TRBV5-1
len: 15
CDR3nt: TGCGCCAGCAGCTTGGTGGCTAGCGGGAGAGTCGAGCAGTACTTC
CDR3aa: CASSLVASGRVEQYF

j_gene: TRBJ1-2
d_gene: .
abundance: .
v_gene: TRBV30
len: 13
CDR3nt: TGTGCCTGGAGTGGATCCGGGGGGATGGGCTACACCTTC
CDR3aa: CAWSGSGGMGYTF

j_gene: TRBJ2-7
d_gene: .
abundance: .
v_gene: TRBV29-1
len: 11
CDR3nt: TGCAGCGTTTTCCGGGGCTACGAGCAGTACTTC
CDR3aa: CSVFRGYEQYF

j_gene: TRBJ1-1
d_gene: .
abundance: .
v_gene: TRBV30
len: 13
CDR3nt: TGTGCCTCTATACACAGGGAGATCACTGAAGCTTTCTTT
CDR3aa: CASIHREITEAFF

j_gene: TRBJ2-1
d_gene: .
abundance: .
v_gene: TRBV6-4
len: 17
CDR3nt: TGTGCCAGCAGCCCGTCCGGGCAGGGCAAGCCCTACAATGAGCAGTTCTTC
CDR3aa: CASSPSGQGKPYNEQFF

j_gene: TRBJ1-6
d_gene: .
abundance: .
v_gene: TRBV4-3
len: 13
CDR3nt: TGCGCCAGCAGCCTGCAGGGTAATTCACCCCTCCACTTT
CDR3aa: CASSLQGNSPLHF

j_gene: TRBJ2-7
d_gene: TRBD2
abundance: .
v_gene: TRBV2
len: 14
CDR3nt: TGTGCCAGCATCGGCGGGAGGGAATCCTACGAGCAGTACTTC
CDR3aa: CASIGGRESYEQYF

j_gene: TRBJ1-3
d_gene: .
abundance: .
v_gene: TRBV29-1
len: 14
CDR3nt: TGCAGCGTTCAGGCAGGAACCTCTGGAAACACCATATATTTT
CDR3aa: CSVQAGTSGNTIYF

j_gene: TRBJ2-7
d_gene: .
abundance: .
v_gene: TRBV6-2/TRBV6-3
len: 11
CDR3nt: TGTGCCAGCAGTTACACAGGCGAGCAGTACTTC
CDR3aa: CASSYTGEQYF

j_gene: TRBJ1-3
d_gene: .
abundance: .
v_gene: TRBV5-4
len: 16
CDR3nt: TGTGCCAGCAGCCCTGGGGGGGTTTTCTCTGGAAACACCATATATTTT
CDR3aa: CASSPGGVFSGNTIYF

j_gene: TRBJ2-1
d_gene: TRBD2
abundance: .
v_gene: TRBV10-3
len: 15
CDR3nt: TGTGCCATCAGTGCGACTAGCGGGGACTACAATGAGCAGTTCTTC
CDR3aa: CAISATSGDYNEQFF

j_gene: TRBJ2-3
d_gene: TRBD1
abundance: .
v_gene: TRBV7-2
len: 16
CDR3nt: TGTGCCAGCAGCTCAACCTTGGGCAGGGGGACAGATACGCAGTATTTT
CDR3aa: CASSSTLGRGTDTQYF

j_gene: TRBJ1-5
d_gene: .
abundance: once
v_gene: TRBV5-5
len: 16
CDR3nt: TGTGCCAGCAGCTTATCCCATTCCTGGGAGGGTCAGCCCCAGCATTTT
CDR3aa: CASSLSHSWEGQPQHF

j_gene: TRBJ1-6
d_gene: .
abundance: .
v_gene: TRBV28
len: 15
CDR3nt: TGTGCCAGCAGTTCGGGAGGGGCCGAGAATTCACCCCTCCACTTT
CDR3aa: CASSSGGAENSPLHF

j_gene: TRBJ1-2
d_gene: .
abundance: .
v_gene: TRBV6-5
len: 11
CDR3nt: TGTGCCAGCAGCCGGGACATTGGCTACACCTTC
CDR3aa: CASSRDIGYTF

j_gene: TRBJ2-2
d_gene: TRBD1
abundance: .
v_gene: TRBV9
len: 15
CDR3nt: TGTGCCAGCAGCGATAGGGGGCCCGACACCGGGGAGCTGTTTTTT
CDR3aa: CASSDRGPDTGELFF

j_gene: TRBJ1-2
d_gene: .
abundance: few
v_gene: TRBV3-1/TRBV3-2
len: 16
CDR3nt: TGTGCCAGCAGCCAACCTCGTCCTGGAGCAAGCTATGGCTACACCTTC
CDR3aa: CASSQPRPGASYGYTF

j_gene: TRBJ2-3
d_gene: .
abundance: .
v_gene: TRBV3-1/TRBV3-2
len: 20
CDR3nt: TGTGCCAGCAGCCAAGACATCCGGGACTGGATGGAATCTAGCACAGATACGCAGTATTTT
CDR3aa: CASSQDIRDWMESSTDTQYF

j_gene: TRBJ1-5
d_gene: TRBD1
abundance: .
v_gene: TRBV24-1
len: 15
CDR3nt: TGTGCCACCAGTGACGGACAGGGGGTAAATCAGCCCCAGCATTTT
CDR3aa: CATSDGQGVNQPQHF

j_gene: TRBJ2-7
d_gene: TRBD1
abundance: .
v_gene: TRBV18
len: 14
CDR3nt: TGTGCCAGCTCCGGGACAGGGGGCTCCTACGAGCAGTACTTC
CDR3aa: CASSGTGGSYEQYF